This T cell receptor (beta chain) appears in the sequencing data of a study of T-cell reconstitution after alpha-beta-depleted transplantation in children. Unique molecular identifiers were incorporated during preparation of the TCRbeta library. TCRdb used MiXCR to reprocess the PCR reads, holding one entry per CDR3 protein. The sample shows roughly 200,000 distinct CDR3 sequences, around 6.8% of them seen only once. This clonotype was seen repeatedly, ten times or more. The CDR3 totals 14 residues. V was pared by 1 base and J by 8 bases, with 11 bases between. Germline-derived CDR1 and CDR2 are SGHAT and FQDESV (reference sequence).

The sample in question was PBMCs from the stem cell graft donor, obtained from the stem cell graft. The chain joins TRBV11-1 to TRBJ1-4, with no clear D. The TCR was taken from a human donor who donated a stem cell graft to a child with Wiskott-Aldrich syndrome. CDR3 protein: CASSLGVQNEKLFF. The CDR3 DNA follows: TGTGCCAGCAGCTTAGGGGTACAAAACGAAAAACTGTTTTTT.